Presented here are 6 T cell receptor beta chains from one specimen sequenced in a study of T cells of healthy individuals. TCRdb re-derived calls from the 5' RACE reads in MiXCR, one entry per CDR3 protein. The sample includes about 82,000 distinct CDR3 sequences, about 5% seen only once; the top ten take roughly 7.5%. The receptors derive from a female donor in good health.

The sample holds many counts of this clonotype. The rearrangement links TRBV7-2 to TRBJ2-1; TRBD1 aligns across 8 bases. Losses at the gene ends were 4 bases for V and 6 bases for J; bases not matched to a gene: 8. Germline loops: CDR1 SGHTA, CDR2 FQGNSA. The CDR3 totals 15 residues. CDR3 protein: CASSSRGRTPNEQFF. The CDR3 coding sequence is TGTGCCAGCAGCTCCAGGGGGCGCACCCCCAATGAGCAGTTCTTC.

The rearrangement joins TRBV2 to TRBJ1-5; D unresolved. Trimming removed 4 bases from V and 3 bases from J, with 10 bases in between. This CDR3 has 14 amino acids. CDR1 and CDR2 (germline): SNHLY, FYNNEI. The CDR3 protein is CASSGHSVNQPQHF. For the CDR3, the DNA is TGTGCCAGCAGTGGCCACAGTGTCAATCAGCCCCAGCATTTT.

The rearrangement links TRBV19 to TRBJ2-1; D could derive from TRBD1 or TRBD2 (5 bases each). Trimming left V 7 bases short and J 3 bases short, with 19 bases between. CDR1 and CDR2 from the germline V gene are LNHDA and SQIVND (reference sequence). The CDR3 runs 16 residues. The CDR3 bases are TGTGCCAGTACCCTAGGGACCGAGATCGGCTACAATGAGCAGTTCTTC. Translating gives CASTLGTEIGYNEQFF.

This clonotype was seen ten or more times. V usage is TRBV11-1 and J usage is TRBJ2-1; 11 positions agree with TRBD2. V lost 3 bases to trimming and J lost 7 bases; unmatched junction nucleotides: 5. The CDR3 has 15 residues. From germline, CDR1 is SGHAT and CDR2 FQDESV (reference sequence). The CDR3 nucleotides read TGTGCCAGCAGCTTTATAGCGGGAGGGCAAAATGAGCAGTTCTTC. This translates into CASSFIAGGQNEQFF.

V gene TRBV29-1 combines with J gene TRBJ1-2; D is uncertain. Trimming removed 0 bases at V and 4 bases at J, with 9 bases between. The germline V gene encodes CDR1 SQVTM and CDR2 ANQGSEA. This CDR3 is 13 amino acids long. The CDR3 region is CSVEDQAGYGYTF. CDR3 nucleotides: TGCAGCGTTGAAGATCAGGCAGGCTATGGCTACACCTTC.

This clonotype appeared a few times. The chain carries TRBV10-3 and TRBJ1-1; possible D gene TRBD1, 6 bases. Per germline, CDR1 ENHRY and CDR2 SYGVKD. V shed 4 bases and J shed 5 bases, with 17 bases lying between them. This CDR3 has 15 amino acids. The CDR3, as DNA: TGTGCCATCAGTGTCGGGACTGCTCAGGGGACTGAAGCTTTCTTT. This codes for CAISVGTAQGTEAFF.